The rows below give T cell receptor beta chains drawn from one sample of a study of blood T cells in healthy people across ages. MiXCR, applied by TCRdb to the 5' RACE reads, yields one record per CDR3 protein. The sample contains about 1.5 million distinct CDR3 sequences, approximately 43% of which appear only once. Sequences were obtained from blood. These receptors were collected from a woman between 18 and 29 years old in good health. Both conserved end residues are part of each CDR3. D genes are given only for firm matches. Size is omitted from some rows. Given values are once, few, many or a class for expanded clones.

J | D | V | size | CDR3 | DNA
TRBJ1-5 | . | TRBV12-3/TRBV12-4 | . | CASSFQTQHNQPQHF | TGTGCCAGCAGTTTCCAGACCCAGCACAATCAGCCCCAGCATTTT
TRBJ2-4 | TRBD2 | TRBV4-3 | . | CASSQDHPSGTLAKNIQYF | TGCGCCAGCAGCCAAGATCATCCTAGCGGGACTTTAGCCAAAAACATTCAGTACTTC
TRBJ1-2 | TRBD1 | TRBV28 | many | CASRDRNLYGYTF | TGTGCCAGCAGGGACAGGAACCTCTATGGCTACACCTTC
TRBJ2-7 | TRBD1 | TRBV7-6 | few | CASSFYRGQYEQYF | TGTGCCAGCAGCTTTTACAGGGGGCAGTACGAGCAGTACTTC
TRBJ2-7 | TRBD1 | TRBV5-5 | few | CASSSAVQGIGYEQYF | TGTGCCAGCAGTTCCGCCGTACAGGGGATAGGCTACGAGCAGTACTTC
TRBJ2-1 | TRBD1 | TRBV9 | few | CASSARVTGNTNEQFF | TGTGCCAGCAGCGCGAGGGTGACAGGGAATACGAATGAGCAGTTCTTC
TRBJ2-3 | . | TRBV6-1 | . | CASRLFRGGFTDTQYF | TGTGCCAGCAGGCTTTTTCGCGGGGGCTTCACAGATACGCAGTATTTT
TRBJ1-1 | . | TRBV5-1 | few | CASSLAHMNTEAFF | TGCGCCAGCAGCTTGGCCCATATGAACACTGAAGCTTTCTTT
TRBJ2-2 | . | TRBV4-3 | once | CASSQDWGRWVGELFF | TGCGCCAGCAGCCAAGATTGGGGACGCTGGGTCGGGGAGCTGTTTTTT
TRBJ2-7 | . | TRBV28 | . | CASRPGQQTYEQYF | TGTGCCAGCAGACCTGGACAACAGACCTACGAGCAGTACTTC
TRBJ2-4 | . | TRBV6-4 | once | CASSDSVGGRVNIQYF | TGTGCCAGCAGTGACTCTGTTGGGGGGCGTGTAAACATTCAGTACTTC
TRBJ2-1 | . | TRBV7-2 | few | CASSSLAPEQFF | TGTGCCAGCAGCTCCCTAGCTCCCGAGCAGTTCTTC
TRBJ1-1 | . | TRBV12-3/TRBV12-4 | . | CASSFLQGAANTEAFF | TGTGCCAGCAGTTTCTTACAGGGCGCGGCGAACACTGAAGCTTTCTTT
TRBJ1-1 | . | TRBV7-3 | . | CASSYRQATEAFF | TGTGCCAGCAGCTATCGACAGGCCACTGAAGCTTTCTTT
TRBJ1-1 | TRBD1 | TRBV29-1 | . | CSVGPGGDTEDFF | TGCAGCGTTGGGCCAGGGGGGGACACTGAAGATTTCTTT
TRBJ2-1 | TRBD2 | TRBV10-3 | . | CAISDRAGGPHEQFF | TGTGCCATCAGTGATCGAGCGGGGGGGCCCCATGAGCAGTTCTTC
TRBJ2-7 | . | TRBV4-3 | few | CASGQDRRVTYEQYF | TGCGCCAGCGGCCAAGATAGGCGAGTTACCTACGAGCAGTACTTC
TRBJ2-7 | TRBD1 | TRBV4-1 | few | CASSQQYTIQGARHEQYF | TGCGCCAGCAGCCAACAATACACTATACAGGGGGCGCGACACGAGCAGTACTTC
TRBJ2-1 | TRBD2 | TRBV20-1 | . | CSAGREIVYNEQFF | TGCAGTGCGGGGCGGGAGATCGTATACAATGAGCAGTTCTTC
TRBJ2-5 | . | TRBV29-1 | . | CSVERTGETQYF | TGCAGCGTTGAAAGGACGGGAGAGACCCAGTACTTC
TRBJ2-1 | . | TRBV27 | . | CASSVYLESEQFF | TGTGCCAGCAGTGTATACCTCGAGAGTGAGCAGTTCTTC
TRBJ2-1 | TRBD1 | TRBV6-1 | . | CASCTGGGWDNEQFF | TGTGCCAGCTGCACAGGGGGCGGTTGGGACAATGAGCAGTTCTTC
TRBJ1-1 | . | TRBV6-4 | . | CASSPTGRIRTEAFF | TGTGCCAGCAGTCCGACGGGGCGGATAAGAACTGAAGCTTTCTTT
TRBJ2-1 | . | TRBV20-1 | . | CSARDWAENEQFF | TGCAGTGCTAGAGATTGGGCGGAGAATGAGCAGTTCTTC
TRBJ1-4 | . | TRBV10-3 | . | CAISDQTVGEKLFF | TGTGCCATCAGTGACCAGACAGTAGGTGAAAAACTGTTTTTT